The subject of this entry is one T cell receptor (beta chain). Its antigen is as yet unknown. The data are from a study of cytomegalovirus exposure and HLA in healthy donors. About the study: Sequencing of approximately 190 million T cells in an earlier analysis found 120 million or so unique TCR beta sequences. General study results and limits: The authors enumerated over 150 TCR beta chains as linked to cytomegalovirus. Follow-up analysis found HLA locus-dependent TCR association rates, highest for DRB1 and lowest for HLA-C.

The CDR3 has 14 amino acids. With V trimmed by 7 bases and J by 4 bases, 6 bases remained unmatched. CDR1 is SQVTM, CDR2 ANQGSEA, per germline. PCR involved 60 Vbeta and 13 Jbeta primers. Repertoires were generated with immunoSEQ multiplex PCR, while TCRdb's copy carries only in-frame clones and drops some. The profile shows fewer than 250,000 clones, around 76% of them singletons. The chain employs TRBV29-1 and TRBJ2-1; 11 nucleotides match TRBD1. This receptor was taken from a man aged 18 to 35 in good health and CMV-seronegative. Input material: PBMCs. CDR3 bases: TGCAGCGCAACCGGGACAGGGGGTTACAATGAGCAGTTCTTC. The encoded protein is CSATGTGGYNEQFF.